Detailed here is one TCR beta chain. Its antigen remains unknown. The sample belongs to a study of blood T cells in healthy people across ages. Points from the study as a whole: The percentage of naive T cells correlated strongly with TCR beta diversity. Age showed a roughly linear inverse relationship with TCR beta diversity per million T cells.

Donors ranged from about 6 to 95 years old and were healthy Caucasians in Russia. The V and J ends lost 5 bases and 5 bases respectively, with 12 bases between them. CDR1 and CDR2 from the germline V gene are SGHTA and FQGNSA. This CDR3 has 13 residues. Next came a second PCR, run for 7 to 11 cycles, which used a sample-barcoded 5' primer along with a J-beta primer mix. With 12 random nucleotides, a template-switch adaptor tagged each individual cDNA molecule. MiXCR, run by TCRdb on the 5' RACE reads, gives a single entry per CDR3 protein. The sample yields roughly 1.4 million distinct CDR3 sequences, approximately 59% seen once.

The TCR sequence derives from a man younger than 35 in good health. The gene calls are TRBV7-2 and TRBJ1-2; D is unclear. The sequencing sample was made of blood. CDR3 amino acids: CASSPIGIYGYTF. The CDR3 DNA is TGTGCCAGCAGCCCAATCGGGATATATGGCTACACCTTC.